The TCR beta chain under discussion was sequenced for a study of T cells after yellow fever vaccination. TCRdb ran MiXCR on the 5' RACE reads and lists one entry per CDR3 protein. The sample lists some 500,000 distinct CDR3 sequences, less than 15% seen once, with 11% to 15% in the top ten. Trimming took off 10 bases at V and 1 base at J, with 16 bases between the two ends. The CDR3 is made up of 14 amino acids. The germline V gene encodes CDR1 LNHDA and CDR2 SQIVND (reference sequence). Whole-study findings and limits: Subsequent to the booster, the majority of primary-vaccination clones reappeared (less than 97% CD4, 80% to 90% CD8). Abundant clonotypes from the bulk population could have been carried over as contaminants into FACS-sorted repertoires. Some clonotypes, a small share, were shared between CD4 and CD8 compartments.

A word on this clonotype: The antigen is undetermined.

Sequences were derived from PBMCs, sampled on the day of the yellow fever booster vaccination. The receptor comes from a man aged 30 to 39 who received the YFV17D yellow fever vaccine. This chain connects TRBV19 to TRBJ1-1; no definite D call. The CDR3 loop reads CANPTLDRNTEAFF. Here the CDR3 DNA reads TGTGCCAACCCGACCTTAGATAGGAACACTGAAGCTTTCTTT. Using reference TRBV19 and TRBJ1-1 for the parts outside the CDR3, the full variable domain is DGGITQSPKYLFRKEGQNVTLSCEQNLNHDAMYWYRQDPGQGLRLIYYSQIVNDFQKGDIAEGYSVSREKKESFPLTVTSAQKNPTAFYLCANPTLDRNTEAFFGQGTRLTVV.